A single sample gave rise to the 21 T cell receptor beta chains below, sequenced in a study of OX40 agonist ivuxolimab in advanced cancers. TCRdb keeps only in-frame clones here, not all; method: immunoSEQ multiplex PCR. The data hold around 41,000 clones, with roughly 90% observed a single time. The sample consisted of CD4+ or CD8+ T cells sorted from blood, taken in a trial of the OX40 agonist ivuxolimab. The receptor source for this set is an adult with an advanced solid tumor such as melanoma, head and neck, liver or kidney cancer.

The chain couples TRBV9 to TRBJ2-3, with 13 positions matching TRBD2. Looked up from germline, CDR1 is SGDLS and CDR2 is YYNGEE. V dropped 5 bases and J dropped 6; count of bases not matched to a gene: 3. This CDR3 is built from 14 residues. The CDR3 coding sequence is TGTGCCAGCAGTACTAGCGGGAGGGCGGATACGCAGTATTTT. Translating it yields CASSTSGRADTQYF.

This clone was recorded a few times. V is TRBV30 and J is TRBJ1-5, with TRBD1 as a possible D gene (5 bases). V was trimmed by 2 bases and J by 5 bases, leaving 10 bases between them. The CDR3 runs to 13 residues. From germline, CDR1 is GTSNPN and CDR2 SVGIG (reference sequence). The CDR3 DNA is TGTGCCTGGAGTCCTGGGGGGGATCAGCCCCAGCATTTT. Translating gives CAWSPGGDQPQHF.

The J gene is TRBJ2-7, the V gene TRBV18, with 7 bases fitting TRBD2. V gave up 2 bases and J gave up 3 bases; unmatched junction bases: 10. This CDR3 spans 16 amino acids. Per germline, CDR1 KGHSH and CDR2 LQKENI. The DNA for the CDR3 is TGTGCCAGCTCACCAAAGGGTAAGCGGGACCGCTACGAGCAGTACTTC. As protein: CASSPKGKRDRYEQYF. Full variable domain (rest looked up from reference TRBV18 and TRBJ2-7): NAGVMQNPRHLVRRRGQEARLRCSPMKGHSHVYWYRQLPEEGLKFMVYLQKENIIDESGMPKERFSAEFPKEGPSILRIQQVVRGDSAAYFCASSPKGKRDRYEQYFGPGTRLTVT.

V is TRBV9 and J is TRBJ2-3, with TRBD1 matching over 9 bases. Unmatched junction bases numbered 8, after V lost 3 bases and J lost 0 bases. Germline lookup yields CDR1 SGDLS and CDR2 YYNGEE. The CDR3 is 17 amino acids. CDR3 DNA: TGTGCCAGCAGCGCCGGACAGGGGATCACCAGCACAGATACGCAGTATTTT. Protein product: CASSAGQGITSTDTQYF.

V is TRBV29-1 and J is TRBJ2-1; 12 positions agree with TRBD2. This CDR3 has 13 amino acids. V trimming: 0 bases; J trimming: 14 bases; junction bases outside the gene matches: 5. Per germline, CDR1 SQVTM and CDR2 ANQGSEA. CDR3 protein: CSVEDRLAGVKFF. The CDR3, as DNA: TGCAGCGTTGAAGATCGACTAGCGGGAGTTAAGTTCTTC.

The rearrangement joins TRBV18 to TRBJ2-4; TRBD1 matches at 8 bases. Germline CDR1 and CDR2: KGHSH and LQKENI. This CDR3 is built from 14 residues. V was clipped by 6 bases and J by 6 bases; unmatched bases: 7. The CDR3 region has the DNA TGTGCCAGCTCGCTAGACAGGGGCCTAAACATTCAGTACTTC. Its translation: CASSLDRGLNIQYF.

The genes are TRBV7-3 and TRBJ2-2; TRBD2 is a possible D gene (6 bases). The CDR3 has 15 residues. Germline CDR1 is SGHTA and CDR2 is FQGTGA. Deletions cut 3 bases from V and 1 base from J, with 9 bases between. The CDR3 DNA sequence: TGTGCCAGCAGCTTCCAGGGACTGAACACCGGGGAGCTGTTTTTT. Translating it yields CASSFQGLNTGELFF.

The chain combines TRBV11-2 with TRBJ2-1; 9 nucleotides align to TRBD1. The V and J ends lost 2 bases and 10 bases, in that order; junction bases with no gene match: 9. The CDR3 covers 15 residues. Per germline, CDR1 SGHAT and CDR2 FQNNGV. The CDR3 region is CASSLRGQGRREQFF. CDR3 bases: TGTGCCAGCAGCTTAAGGGGACAGGGTCGGCGGGAGCAGTTCTTC.

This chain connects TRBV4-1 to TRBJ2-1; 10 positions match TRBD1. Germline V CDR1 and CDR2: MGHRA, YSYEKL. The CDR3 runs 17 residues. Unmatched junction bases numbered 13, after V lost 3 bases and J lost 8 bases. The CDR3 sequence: CASSHSERTGGSDEQFF. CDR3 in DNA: TGCGCCAGCAGCCACTCAGAAAGGACAGGGGGTAGCGATGAGCAGTTCTTC.

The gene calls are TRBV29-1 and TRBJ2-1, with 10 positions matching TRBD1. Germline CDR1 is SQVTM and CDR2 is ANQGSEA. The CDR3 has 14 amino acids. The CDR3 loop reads CSAPGQGNSNEQFF. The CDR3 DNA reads TGCAGTGCTCCGGGACAGGGGAATAGTAATGAGCAGTTCTTC.

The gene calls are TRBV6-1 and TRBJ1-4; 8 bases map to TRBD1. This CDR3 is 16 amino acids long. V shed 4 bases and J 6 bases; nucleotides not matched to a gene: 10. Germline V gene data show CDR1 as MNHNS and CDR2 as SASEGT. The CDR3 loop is CASSVIPQGGYEKLFF. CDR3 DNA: TGTGCCAGCAGTGTTATACCACAGGGGGGATATGAAAAACTGTTTTTT.

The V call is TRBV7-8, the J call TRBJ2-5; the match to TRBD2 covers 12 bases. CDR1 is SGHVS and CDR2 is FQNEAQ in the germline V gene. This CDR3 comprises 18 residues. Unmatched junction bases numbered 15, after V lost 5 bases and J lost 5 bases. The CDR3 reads CASSPKLGGLAGGETQYF. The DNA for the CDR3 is TGTGCCAGCAGCCCTAAACTGGGTGGTCTAGCGGGGGGGGAGACCCAGTACTTC.

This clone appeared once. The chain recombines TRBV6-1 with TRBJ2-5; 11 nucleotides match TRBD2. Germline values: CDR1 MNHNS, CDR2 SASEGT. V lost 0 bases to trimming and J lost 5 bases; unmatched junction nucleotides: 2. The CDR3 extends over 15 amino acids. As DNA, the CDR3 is TGTGCCAGCAGTGAAGCCCTAGCGGGAGGTGAGACCCAGTACTTC. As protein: CASSEALAGGETQYF.

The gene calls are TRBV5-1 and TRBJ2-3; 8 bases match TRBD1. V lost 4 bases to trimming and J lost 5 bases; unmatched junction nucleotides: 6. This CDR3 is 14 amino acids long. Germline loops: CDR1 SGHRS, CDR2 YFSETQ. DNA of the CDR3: TGCGCCAGCAGCACACAGGGGGAGGTAGATACGCAGTATTTT. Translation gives CASSTQGEVDTQYF.

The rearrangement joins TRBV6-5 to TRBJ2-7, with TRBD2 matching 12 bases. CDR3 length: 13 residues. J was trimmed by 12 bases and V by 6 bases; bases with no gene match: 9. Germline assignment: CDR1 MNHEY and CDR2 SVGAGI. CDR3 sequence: CASSSTSGRIPYF. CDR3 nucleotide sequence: TGTGCCAGCAGCTCGACTAGCGGGAGAATCCCGTACTTC.

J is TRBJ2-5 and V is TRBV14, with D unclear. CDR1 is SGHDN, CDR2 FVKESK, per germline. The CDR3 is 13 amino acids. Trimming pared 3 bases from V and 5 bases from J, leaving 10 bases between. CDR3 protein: CASSHRFRETQYF. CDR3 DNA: TGTGCCAGCAGCCACCGATTTCGTGAGACCCAGTACTTC.

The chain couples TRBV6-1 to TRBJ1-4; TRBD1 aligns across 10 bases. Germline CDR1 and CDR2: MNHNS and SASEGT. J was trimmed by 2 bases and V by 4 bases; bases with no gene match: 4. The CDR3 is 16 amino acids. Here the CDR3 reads CASSARQGATNEKLFF. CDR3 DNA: TGTGCCAGCAGTGCGAGACAGGGGGCTACTAATGAAAAACTGTTTTTT.

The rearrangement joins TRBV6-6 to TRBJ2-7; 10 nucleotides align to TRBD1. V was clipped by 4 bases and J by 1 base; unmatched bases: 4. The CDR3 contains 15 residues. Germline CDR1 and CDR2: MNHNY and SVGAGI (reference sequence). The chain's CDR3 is CASSLPGQGSYEQYF. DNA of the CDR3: TGTGCCAGCAGTTTACCGGGACAGGGGTCCTACGAGCAGTACTTC.

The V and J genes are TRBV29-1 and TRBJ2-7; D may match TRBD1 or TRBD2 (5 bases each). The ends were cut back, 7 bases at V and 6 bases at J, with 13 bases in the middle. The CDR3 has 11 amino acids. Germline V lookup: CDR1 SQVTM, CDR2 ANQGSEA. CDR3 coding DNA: TGCAGCGCCGGGACCGCAGGCGAGCAGTACTTC. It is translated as CSAGTAGEQYF.

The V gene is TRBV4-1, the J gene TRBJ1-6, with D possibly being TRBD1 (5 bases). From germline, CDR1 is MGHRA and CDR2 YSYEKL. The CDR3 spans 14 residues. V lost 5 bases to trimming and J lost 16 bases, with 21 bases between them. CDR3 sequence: CASSSREGLGRLHF. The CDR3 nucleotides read TGCGCCAGCAGCTCCAGGGAGGGTCTCGGCCGACTCCACTTT.

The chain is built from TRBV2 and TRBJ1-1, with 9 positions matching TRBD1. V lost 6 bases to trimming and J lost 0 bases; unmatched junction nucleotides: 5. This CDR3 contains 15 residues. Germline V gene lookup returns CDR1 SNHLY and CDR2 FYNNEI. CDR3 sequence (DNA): TGTGCCAGCAGCAAACAGGGGGCCATGAACACTGAAGCTTTCTTT. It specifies CASSKQGAMNTEAFF.